The 15 T cell receptor beta chains below all came from one sample that was sequenced in a study of response to subunit inactivated influenza vaccine. TCRdb re-derived calls from the RT-PCR reads in MiXCR, one entry per CDR3 protein. The sample has some 500,000 distinct CDR3 sequences, roughly 13% seen once; the top ten hold about an eighth. Specimen: PBMCs from blood, collected more than 35 days after vaccination. The receptors were sampled from a man in his forties or fifties who received an inactivated influenza vaccine.

This chain uses TRBV29-1 with TRBJ2-7; D remains unclear. Trimming took 7 bases from V and 3 from J, leaving 10 bases between them. CDR1 SQVTM and CDR2 ANQGSEA come from the germline V gene. This CDR3 spans 11 amino acids. The DNA for the CDR3 is TGCAGCGCCATACATTACTACGAGCAGTACTTC. As protein: CSAIHYYEQYF.

This clonotype came up a few times. The V gene is TRBV7-6, the J gene TRBJ2-1; D not resolved. V lost 4 bases and J 4 bases, leaving 23 bases between the germline ends. Germline loops: CDR1 SGHVS, CDR2 FNYEAQ. This CDR3 is built from 18 residues. The CDR3 loop is CASSSGRFGYNGYNEQFF. The CDR3 DNA sequence: TGTGCCAGCAGCTCAGGCCGCTTTGGGTATAACGGTTACAATGAGCAGTTCTTC.

This clonotype was detected many times. The chain employs TRBV7-7 and TRBJ2-5; maybe TRBD1 (6 bases). V was shortened by 5 bases and J by 1 base, with 8 bases between the two germline ends. The CDR3 consists of 13 residues. Germline values: CDR1 SSHAT, CDR2 FNYEAQ (reference sequence). The CDR3 spells CASSMDSQETQYF. The CDR3 bases are TGTGCCAGCAGCATGGACAGCCAAGAGACCCAGTACTTC.

This clonotype was seen a few times. The genes are TRBV29-1 and TRBJ2-1, with a possible D match to TRBD1 (7 bases). CDR1 SQVTM and CDR2 ANQGSEA come from the germline V gene. V lost 6 bases and J lost 4, with 16 bases in between. The CDR3 runs to 14 residues. The CDR3 reads CSVAWSGGYNEQFF. CDR3 DNA sequence: TGCAGCGTGGCCTGGTCAGGGGGGTACAATGAGCAGTTCTTC.

In this sample, this clonotype turned up a few times. The chain has TRBV14 and TRBJ2-5; 9 positions agree with TRBD1. After removal of 3 bases from V and 4 bases from J, the junction contained 6 bases not matched to a gene. Looked up from germline, CDR1 is SGHDN and CDR2 is FVKESK. CDR3 length: 15 amino acids. The CDR3 nucleotides are TGTGCCAGCAGCCATGGACAGGGGTGGTTAGAGACCCAGTACTTC. Its translation: CASSHGQGWLETQYF.

This clonotype appeared a few times. In DNA form, the CDR3 reads TGTGCCAGCGCTATGAGGGCGGGGCAGGGCGGTGAGACCCAGTACTTC. Its translation is CASAMRAGQGGETQYF. The V call is TRBV11-2, the J call TRBJ2-5; perhaps TRBD2 as D (6 bases). The CDR3 loop spans 16 amino acids. Germline CDR1 SGHAT, CDR2 FQNNGV. Trimming removed 8 bases at V and 5 bases at J, with 24 bases between.

This clonotype has more than one count but fewer than ten. The rearrangement joins TRBV4-3 to TRBJ2-1, with D perhaps matching TRBD1 (5 bases). Germline lookup yields CDR1 LGHNA and CDR2 YSLEER. V was cut by 1 base and J by 0 bases, with 10 bases left in between. The CDR3 extends over 16 amino acids. As DNA, the CDR3 is TGCGCCAGCAGCCAAGGGGGAAGGGGCTCCTACAATGAGCAGTTCTTC. Protein product: CASSQGGRGSYNEQFF.

This clonotype was picked up a small number of times. The gene calls are TRBV4-3 and TRBJ2-7, with a possible D match to TRBD1 (5 bases). This CDR3 is 13 amino acids long. In germline, CDR1 is LGHNA, CDR2 YSLEER. V lost 2 bases to trimming and J lost 5 bases, with 10 bases between them. CDR3 sequence: CASSQIRGHEQYF. As DNA, the CDR3 is TGCGCCAGCAGCCAAATAAGGGGTCACGAGCAGTACTTC.

The V gene is TRBV11-2, the J gene TRBJ2-5; perhaps TRBD1 as D (6 bases). In germline, CDR1 is SGHAT, CDR2 FQNNGV. This CDR3 contains 15 residues. V lost 0 bases to trimming and J lost 5 bases, with 13 bases between them. CDR3 in DNA: TGTGCCAGCAGCTTAGATCTGGTTGGGGGCGAGACCCAGTACTTC. This encodes CASSLDLVGGETQYF. The variable domain in full, with the rest retrieved from reference TRBV11-2 and TRBJ2-5, is EAGVAQSPRYKIIEKRQSVAFWCNPISGHATLYWYQQILGQGPKLLIQFQNNGVVDDSQLPKDRFSAERLKGVDSTLKIQPAKLEDSAVYLCASSLDLVGGETQYFGPGTRLLVL.

This clonotype was counted at least ten times. This chain links TRBV7-3 with TRBJ2-3; TRBD2 agrees at 11 bases. Unmatched junction bases numbered 6, after V lost 1 base and J lost 3 bases. Germline V gene sequence: CDR1 SGHTA, CDR2 FQGTGA. The CDR3 covers 17 residues. In DNA, the CDR3 is TGTGCCAGCAGCTTAAGGGGGCTAGCGGGAGGAACAGATACGCAGTATTTT. It codes for CASSLRGLAGGTDTQYF.

The chain links TRBV6-2 or TRBV6-3 to TRBJ2-5; 14 positions agree with TRBD2. Germline V gene lookup returns CDR1 MNHEY and CDR2 SVGEGT. J gave up 1 base and V 4 bases, and 11 bases lay outside the gene matches. CDR3 length equals 19 residues. CDR3 loop: CASSFGPGTSGGIQETQYF. Here the CDR3 DNA reads TGTGCCAGCAGTTTCGGGCCCGGGACTAGCGGGGGAATCCAAGAGACCCAGTACTTC.

This rearrangement joins TRBV5-6 to TRBJ2-4; 8 bases agree with TRBD1. From germline, CDR1 is SGHDT and CDR2 YYEEEE. The CDR3 sequence is 12 residues long. V was clipped by 0 bases and J by 11 bases; unmatched bases: 1. CDR3 in DNA: TGTGCCAGCAGCTTGGAGACAGGGGTTCAGTACTTC. This gives the protein CASSLETGVQYF.

This clonotype appeared a few times. The rearrangement uses TRBV24-1 and TRBJ2-1, with 7 bases lining up with TRBD2. The CDR3 is 16 amino acids. The germline V gene has CDR1 KGHDR and CDR2 SFDVKD. V lost 4 bases and J lost 3; bases outside the gene matches: 8. The CDR3 loop reads CATSDNYGGYYNEQFF. CDR3 in DNA: TGTGCCACCAGTGACAACTACGGGGGGTACTACAATGAGCAGTTCTTC.

V gene TRBV5-1 combines with J gene TRBJ1-1; perhaps TRBD1 as D (6 bases). V shed 1 base and J shed 0 bases, with 16 bases lying between them. The germline V gene has CDR1 SGHRS and CDR2 YFSETQ. This CDR3 region has 17 residues. The chain's CDR3 is CASSLNWGRRVNTEAFF. CDR3 nucleotides: TGCGCCAGCAGCTTGAATTGGGGGCGCCGGGTGAACACTGAAGCTTTCTTT.

This clonotype came up many times. The chain combines TRBV5-1 with TRBJ2-3; TRBD1 matches at 9 bases. Germline V CDR1 and CDR2: SGHRS, YFSETQ. The CDR3 runs 14 residues. J was trimmed by 6 bases and V by 6 bases; bases with no gene match: 8. The CDR3 sequence: CASTETGGGDTQYF. In DNA, the CDR3 is TGCGCCAGCACCGAGACAGGGGGAGGGGATACGCAGTATTTT.